This T cell receptor (beta chain) came from a study of cytomegalovirus exposure and HLA in healthy donors. Study-wide results and caveats: CMV serostatus stood as the only immune exposure information on hand.

The CDR3 has 13 amino acids. The V gene's germline CDR1 is MDHEN and CDR2 SYDVKM. V was trimmed by 5 bases and J by 2 bases, leaving 9 bases between them. About this clone itself: Its target is not known.

Both 60 Vbeta primers and 13 Jbeta primers went into the PCR. Data came from immunoSEQ multiplex PCR; TCRdb stores just in-frame clones and leaves some out. The table has some 180,000 clones, roughly nine tenths seen once. The rearrangement links TRBV28 to TRBJ1-1, with D hard to call. Input material: PBMCs. This clonotype was obtained from a boy aged 2-15 years in good health and CMV-seronegative. This CDR3 reads CASSRQANTEAFF. The DNA of the CDR3 is TGTGCCAGCAGTAGGCAGGCAAACACTGAAGCTTTCTTT. Combining the CDR3 with reference TRBV28 and TRBJ1-1 gives the whole variable domain DVKVTQSSRYLVKRTGEKVFLECVQDMDHENMFWYRQDPGLGLRLIYFSYDVKMKEKGDIPEGYSVSREKKERFSLILESASTNQTSMYLCASSRQANTEAFFGQGTRLTVV.